The 22 T cell receptor beta chains listed next were all sequenced from one sample in a study of shared clonotypes between healthy human individuals. As defined, naive CD8 cells were CD45RO-negative and positively selected for CCR7, with terminally differentiated effector memory CD45RA+ cells excluded. Measured with immunoSEQ multiplex PCR; TCRdb has only the in-frame clones, and not every one. The table lists 2 million or so clones, roughly 95% of them singletons. The sample comprised naive CD8+ T cells sorted from blood. The receptors come from a man between 18 and 29 years old in good health.

This clone was detected only once. The V call is TRBV4-3, the J call TRBJ2-5; no firm D call. The CDR3 length is 15 residues. V was shortened by 1 base and J by 5 bases, with 14 bases between the two germline ends. The germline CDR1 and CDR2 sequences are LGHNA and YSLEER. Here the CDR3 reads CASSQAPGVYETQYF. CDR3 nucleotides: TGCGCCAGCAGCCAAGCCCCAGGAGTTTACGAGACCCAGTACTTC.

The chain carries TRBV5-1 and TRBJ2-7; D gene unclear. This CDR3 is built from 14 residues. The V end lost 0 bases, the J end lost 0 bases, and 7 bases lay between the germline ends. CDR1 and CDR2 (germline): SGHRS, YFSETQ. Here the CDR3 DNA reads TGCGCCAGCAGCTTGGACAGAATCTCCTACGAGCAGTACTTC. Translating it yields CASSLDRISYEQYF.

Regarding this clone: This specimen includes other DNA sequences encoding the same CDR3. The genes are TRBV6-5 and TRBJ2-7; no firm D call. Germline loops: CDR1 MNHEY, CDR2 SVGAGI. CDR3 length: 13 residues. Trimming stripped 0 bases from V and 1 base from J, with 4 bases between. The CDR3 here is CASSYSGSYEQYF. CDR3 bases: TGTGCCAGCAGTTACTCCGGTTCCTACGAGCAGTACTTC.

This chain connects TRBV29-1 to TRBJ2-2; unclear D gene. The V end was cut by 1 base, the J end by 1 base, with 7 bases between. This CDR3 is built from 14 residues. CDR1 and CDR2 from the germline V gene are SQVTM and ANQGSEA. Written as DNA, the CDR3 is TGCAGCGTTGAAGCGGTACAGAACACCGGGGAGCTGTTTTTT. It encodes CSVEAVQNTGELFF.

CDR3 DNA: TGTGCCAGCAGCAGAGGGTCGGTTGGAAACACCATATATTTT. Translation: CASSRGSVGNTIYF. The genes are TRBV7-6 and TRBJ1-3; D call uncertain. Germline V CDR1 and CDR2: SGHVS, FNYEAQ. CDR3 size: 14 residues. Between the trimmed V and J ends, which lost 5 bases and 3 bases, there was a span of 11 bases. The full variable domain, completed using reference TRBV7-6 and TRBJ1-3, is GAGVSQSPRYKVTKRGQDVALRCDPISGHVSLYWYRQALGQGPEFLTYFNYEAQQDKSGLPNDRFSAERPEGSISTLTIQRTEQRDSAMYRCASSRGSVGNTIYFGEGSWLTVV.

Regarding this clone: Other DNA sequences in this sample translate to the same CDR3. The chain carries TRBV5-4 and TRBJ2-5; D might be TRBD2 (6 bases). Germline V gives CDR1 SGHNT, CDR2 YYREEE (reference sequence). The CDR3 spans 14 residues. With 2 bases removed from V and 3 bases from J, the gap between germline ends came to 11 bases. The CDR3 DNA reads as TGTGCCAGCAGCTTTATCGGAGGGGAAGAGACCCAGTACTTC. Amino acid sequence: CASSFIGGEETQYF. Variable domain in full (rest from reference TRBV5-4 and TRBJ2-5): ETGVTQSPTHLIKTRGQQVTLRCSSQSGHNTVSWYQQALGQGPQFIFQYYREEENGRGNFPPRFSGLQFPNYSSELNVNALELDDSALYLCASSFIGGEETQYFGPGTRLLVL.

A note on this clone: Other DNA sequences within the sample encode an identical CDR3. V usage is TRBV7-8 and J usage is TRBJ2-5; D ambiguous. The CDR3 spans 11 residues. Trimming took 5 bases from V and 5 from J, leaving 6 bases between them. Germline CDR1 reads SGHVS; CDR2 reads FQNEAQ. The CDR3 DNA reads as TGTGCCAGCAGCCTGCTGGAGACCCAGTACTTC. It translates to CASSLLETQYF.

The chain uses TRBV11-2 and TRBJ2-5; 12 bases match TRBD2. This CDR3 contains 18 residues. With 5 bases clipped from V and 5 bases from J, the junction kept 15 bases outside the gene matches. Germline CDR1 is SGHAT and CDR2 is FQNNGV. In DNA form, the CDR3 reads TGTGCCAGCAGCGCTACCCGCACAAGACTAGCGGGAGCGGAGACCCAGTACTTC. Encoded protein: CASSATRTRLAGAETQYF.

This clone was counted a few times. The chain links TRBV10-1 to TRBJ2-1; D gene ambiguous. Germline CDR1 and CDR2: WNHNN and SYGVQD (reference sequence). The CDR3 totals 14 residues. V lost 8 bases and J 3 bases, leaving 14 bases between the germline ends. The CDR3 protein is CASSLRESYNEQFF. CDR3 coding DNA: TGCGCCAGCTCCTTAAGAGAGAGCTACAATGAGCAGTTCTTC.

The chain combines TRBV7-6 with TRBJ2-2; no clear D gene. The CDR3 is made up of 17 amino acids. With 0 bases removed from V and 8 bases from J, the gap between germline ends came to 19 bases. Germline CDR1 is SGHVS and CDR2 is FNYEAQ. The DNA for the CDR3 is TGTGCCAGCAGCTTAGCGCCACAAAGTAACATGGATGGGGAGCTGTTTTTT. This translates into CASSLAPQSNMDGELFF.

The chain combines TRBV6-6 with TRBJ2-7, with D unclear. CDR1 is MNHNY, CDR2 SVGAGI, per germline (reference sequence). The CDR3 covers 14 residues. V was trimmed by 5 bases and J by 2 bases, leaving 13 bases between them. CDR3 DNA sequence: TGTGCCAGCAGTACGTACCCACTAACCTACGAGCAGTACTTC. As protein: CASSTYPLTYEQYF.

Points on this clone: Other DNA sequences in this sample translate to the same CDR3. The chain couples TRBV5-4 to TRBJ1-1; a weak D match, TRBD1 (5 bases). Germline V gene sequence: CDR1 SGHNT, CDR2 YYREEE (reference sequence). The CDR3 has 14 residues. Trimming pared 2 bases from V and 1 base from J, leaving 9 bases between. CDR3 coding DNA: TGTGCCAGCAGCTTCCTCGGGGGGAACACTGAAGCTTTCTTT. It encodes CASSFLGGNTEAFF. Looking up the rest from reference TRBV5-4 and TRBJ1-1 gives the full variable domain: ETGVTQSPTHLIKTRGQQVTLRCSSQSGHNTVSWYQQALGQGPQFIFQYYREEENGRGNFPPRFSGLQFPNYSSELNVNALELDDSALYLCASSFLGGNTEAFFGQGTRLTVV.

The genes are TRBV29-1 and TRBJ2-2; D is ambiguous. Germline V gene data show CDR1 as SQVTM and CDR2 as ANQGSEA. The CDR3 has 16 residues. Trimming took off 1 base at V and 1 base at J, with 13 bases between the two ends. The CDR3: CSVEAPFRENTGELFF. The CDR3 region has the DNA TGCAGCGTTGAAGCACCCTTTAGGGAGAACACCGGGGAGCTGTTTTTT.

Of note for this clone: This sample also contains other DNA sequences that code for the same CDR3. This chain connects TRBV7-2 to TRBJ2-7, with 13 bases identical to TRBD2. The CDR3 consists of 15 residues. Unmatched junction bases numbered 0, after V lost 3 bases and J lost 1 base. Germline assignment: CDR1 SGHTA and CDR2 FQGNSA. The CDR3 loop is CASSLGLAGSYEQYF. The CDR3 DNA is TGTGCCAGCAGCTTGGGACTAGCGGGGTCCTACGAGCAGTACTTC.

The V call is TRBV5-6, the J call TRBJ2-3; D is unclear. V gave up 2 bases and J gave up 2 bases, with 6 bases separating them. The germline CDR1 and CDR2 sequences are SGHDT and YYEEEE. This CDR3 contains 13 residues. As DNA, the CDR3 is TGTGCCAGCAGCTTTACCACCACAGATACGCAGTATTTT. Encoded protein: CASSFTTTDTQYF.

The chain couples TRBV4-3 to TRBJ2-7; 8 nucleotides agree with TRBD1. Germline values: CDR1 LGHNA, CDR2 YSLEER. Germline trimming cut 0 bases from V and 7 bases from J; bases unmatched to any gene: 8. The CDR3 sequence is 15 residues long. CDR3 coding DNA: TGCGCCAGCAGCCAAGACGGGACAGGTCTTAGAGAGCAGTACTTC. Amino acids: CASSQDGTGLREQYF.

V usage is TRBV15 and J usage is TRBJ2-3; 8 bases match TRBD2. V lost 0 bases, J lost 12 bases, and 8 bases stayed unmatched. CDR1 LNHNV and CDR2 YYDKDF come from the germline V gene (reference sequence). The CDR3 has 14 amino acids. CDR3: CATSRDLEGTSQYF. As DNA, the CDR3 is TGTGCCACCAGCAGAGATTTAGAGGGGACTAGTCAGTATTTT. Full variable domain (remainder filled in from reference TRBV15 and TRBJ2-3): DAMVIQNPRYQVTQFGKPVTLSCSQTLNHNVMYWYQQKSSQAPKLLFHYYDKDFNNEADTPDNFQSRRPNTSFCFLDIRSPGLGDTAMYLCATSRDLEGTSQYFGPGTRLTVL.

This clone was counted only a few times. Other DNA sequences in this specimen translate into the identical CDR3. V usage is TRBV30 and J usage is TRBJ1-5, with D perhaps TRBD1 (5 bases). This CDR3 is 14 amino acids long. Germline V gene sequence: CDR1 GTSNPN, CDR2 SVGIG (reference sequence). Trimming removed 5 bases at V and 0 bases at J, with 11 bases between. The DNA for the CDR3 is TGTGCCTGGGGGACGGAGAATAGCAATCAGCCCCAGCATTTT. Protein sequence: CAWGTENSNQPQHF. Drawing the rest from reference TRBV30 and TRBJ1-5, the complete variable domain is SQTIHQWPATLVQPVGSPLSLECTVEGTSNPNLYWYRQAAGRGLQLLFYSVGIGQISSEVPQNLSASRPQDRQFILSSKKLLLSDSGFYLCAWGTENSNQPQHFGDGTRLSIL.

The rearrangement uses TRBV5-4 and TRBJ2-7, with a possible D match to TRBD1 (5 bases). This CDR3 region has 13 residues. Germline values: CDR1 SGHNT, CDR2 YYREEE (reference sequence). V lost 2 bases and J 4 bases, leaving 10 bases between the germline ends. The CDR3 loop is CASSFSRDYEQYF. For the CDR3, the DNA is TGTGCCAGCAGCTTCAGCAGGGATTACGAGCAGTACTTC.

This chain uses TRBV6-5 with TRBJ2-7; D is ambiguous. Germline lookup yields CDR1 MNHEY and CDR2 SVGAGI. The V and J ends lost 6 bases and 6 bases respectively, with 15 bases between them. This CDR3 spans 13 amino acids. The CDR3 sequence is CASSPGLSGEQYF. CDR3 sequence (DNA): TGTGCCAGCAGCCCCGGTCTATCCGGCGAGCAGTACTTC.

The V gene is TRBV10-1, the J gene TRBJ2-7; D remains ambiguous. Trimming left V 0 bases short and J 6 bases short, with 6 bases between. The CDR3 has 12 amino acids. The germline V gene has CDR1 WNHNN and CDR2 SYGVQD (reference sequence). The DNA of the CDR3 is TGCGCCAGCAGTGAGTCTGACTGCGAGCAGTACTTC. Its protein is CASSESDCEQYF.

The chain recombines TRBV28 with TRBJ1-5; 7 positions match TRBD1. With 10 bases clipped from V and 4 bases from J, the junction kept 13 bases outside the gene matches. From germline, CDR1 is MDHEN and CDR2 SYDVKM. This CDR3 has 15 amino acids. The CDR3 loop reads CATQRGRLVNQPQHF. CDR3 in DNA: TGTGCCACCCAGAGGGGGCGATTGGTTAATCAGCCCCAGCATTTT.